The next 3 T cell receptor beta chains were all read from a single sample in a study of blood T cell repertoires in COVID-19. Sequencing was performed with immunoSEQ multiplex PCR; in TCRdb, only in-frame clones are kept and a portion is missing. The table lists roughly 220,000 clones, approximately 86% of them singletons, with approximately 4.2% in the top ten. The sample taken for sequencing was PBMCs or T cells enriched from blood (not recorded which). The receptors stem from a middle-aged woman with acute COVID-19.

The chain carries TRBV28 and TRBJ2-3; perhaps TRBD2 as D (7 bases). Germline V lookup: CDR1 MDHEN, CDR2 SYDVKM. Trimming cost V 10 bases and J 4 bases, with 18 bases left between them. The CDR3 runs 14 residues. The CDR3 sequence: CAILQGGRADTQYF. CDR3 coding DNA: TGTGCCATTCTACAGGGCGGGAGAGCAGATACGCAGTATTTT.

The chain links TRBV5-1 to TRBJ2-2, with a tentative D call TRBD2 (5 bases). The CDR3 covers 14 residues. Trimming left V 7 bases short and J 5 bases short, with 15 bases between. Germline assignment: CDR1 SGHRS and CDR2 YFSETQ. CDR3 region: CASSSTRGTGELFF. CDR3 nucleotide sequence: TGCGCCAGCTCTTCCACACGCGGGACCGGGGAGCTGTTTTTT.

The chain combines TRBV6-2 or TRBV6-3 with TRBJ1-1; 7 bases map to TRBD1. J was trimmed by 8 bases and V by 5 bases; bases with no gene match: 11. Germline lookup yields CDR1 MNHEY and CDR2 SVGEGT. The CDR3 has 14 residues. CDR3 amino acids: CASSTRDSGLEAFF. CDR3 DNA: TGTGCCAGCAGTACCCGGGACAGTGGATTGGAAGCTTTCTTT.